This is a list of T cell receptor beta chains from one sample in a study of blood T cell repertoires in COVID-19. Produced via immunoSEQ multiplex PCR; TCRdb's table is partial and in-frame only. The profile shows about 130,000 clones, approximately 89% of them singletons. The sequenced material came from peripheral blood. The origin of the receptors is a woman in her 70s with COVID-19, enrolled during active disease. Both conserved end residues are part of each CDR3.

V | CDR3
TRBV3-1/TRBV3-2 | CASGTGKNTEAFF
TRBV11-2 | CASSFGTSSFYEQYF
TRBV3-1/TRBV3-2 | CASSLPGAGGRSDTQYF
TRBV5-6 | CASSLFRRGEQYF
TRBV28 | CASSPRTGIGIGEKLFF
TRBV5-1 | CASSQPGDSGYTF
TRBV5-6 | CASSKRGGSETQYF
TRBV2 | CASSGQGPSYEQYF
TRBV6-1 | CASSERTGQFF
TRBV6-6 | CASQVAQGYGYTF
TRBV7-2 | CASKQSTEAFF
TRBV7-2 | CASSDGGADQPQHF
TRBV11-3 | CASSPNGGELFF
TRBV7-9 | CASSVTGGGQPQHF